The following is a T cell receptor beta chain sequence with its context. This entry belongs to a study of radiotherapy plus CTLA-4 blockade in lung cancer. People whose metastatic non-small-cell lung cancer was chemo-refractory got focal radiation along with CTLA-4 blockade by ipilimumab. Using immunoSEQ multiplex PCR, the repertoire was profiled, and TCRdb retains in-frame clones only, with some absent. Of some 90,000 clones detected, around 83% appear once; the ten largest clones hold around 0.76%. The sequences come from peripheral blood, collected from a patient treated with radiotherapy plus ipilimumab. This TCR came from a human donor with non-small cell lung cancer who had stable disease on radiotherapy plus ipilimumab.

This CDR3 is CASSSLARSYEQYF. The CDR3, as DNA: TGCGCCAGCAGCTCCTTAGCGAGATCCTACGAGCAGTACTTC. The rearrangement joins TRBV5-1 to TRBJ2-7; possibly TRBD2 for D (5 bases). Germline CDR1 SGHRS, CDR2 YFSETQ. V was trimmed by 3 bases and J by 1 base, leaving 11 bases between them. CDR3 length equals 14 residues.